The clone carrying this TCR beta chain was picked up many times. What it binds is unknown. Both TRBC1 and TRBC2 were covered by a beta constant-region primer of two equimolar oligonucleotides. Nested alpha and beta constant-region primers with the SP2 primer drove four PCR rounds on ligated cDNA. An oligonucleotide with the SP2 primer and a 12-nucleotide UMI was ligated to the cDNA 3' end. TCRdb processed the UMI-ligation and nested PCR reads anew with MiXCR; each CDR3 protein has one entry. The repertoire holds some 15,000 distinct CDR3 sequences, approximately 8.6% seen once, with 23% in the top ten. This record comes from a study of naive and memory T cell subsets. General study results and limits: Naive and memory subsets had different power law exponents for TCR abundance.

Trimming took 1 base from V and 4 from J, leaving 10 bases between them. The CDR3 is 14 residues long. Germline CDR1 and CDR2: MGHRA and YSYEKL. The sequenced sample consisted of central memory CD8+ T cells from blood. The TCR sequence derives from a human donor in good health. The gene calls are TRBV4-1 and TRBJ1-1; D gene uncertain. For the CDR3, the DNA is TGCGCCAGCAGCCAAGGTCGGGGTACCACTGAAGCTTTCTTT. It yields the protein CASSQGRGTTEAFF.